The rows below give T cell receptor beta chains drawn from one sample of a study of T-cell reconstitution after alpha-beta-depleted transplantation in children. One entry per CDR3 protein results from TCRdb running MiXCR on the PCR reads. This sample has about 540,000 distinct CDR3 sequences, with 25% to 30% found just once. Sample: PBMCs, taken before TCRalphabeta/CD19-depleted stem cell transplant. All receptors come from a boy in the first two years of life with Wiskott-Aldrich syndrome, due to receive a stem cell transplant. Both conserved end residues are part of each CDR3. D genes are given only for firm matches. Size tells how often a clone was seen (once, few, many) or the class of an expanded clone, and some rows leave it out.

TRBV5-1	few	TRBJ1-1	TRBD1	TGCGCCAGCAGCTTCGAGACAGGGCTGAACACTGAAGCTTTCTTT	CASSFETGLNTEAFF
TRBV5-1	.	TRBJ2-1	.	TGCGCCAGCAGCTTGGGGGGTCGGGAGCTCTCCTACAATGAGCAGTTCTTC	CASSLGGRELSYNEQFF
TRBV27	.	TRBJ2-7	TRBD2	TGTGCCAGCAGTTTACTAGCGGGACCTACCTACGAGCAGTACTTC	CASSLLAGPTYEQYF
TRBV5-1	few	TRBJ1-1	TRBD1	TGCGCCAGCAGCTTGGTTCGCGGACAGGGATTTGCCACTGAAGCTTTCTTT	CASSLVRGQGFATEAFF
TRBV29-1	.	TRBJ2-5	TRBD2	TGCAGCGTTCGTGGAGTGACGGGAGGGCGGGAGACCCAGTACTTC	CSVRGVTGGRETQYF
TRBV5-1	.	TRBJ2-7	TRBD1	TGCGCCAGCAGCTTGGAGGGACAGGGGTCCTACGAGCAGTACTTC	CASSLEGQGSYEQYF
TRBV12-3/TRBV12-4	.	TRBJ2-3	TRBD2	TGTGCCAGCAGTCGACCTAGCGGGAGGGCCCCAGATACGCAGTATTTT	CASSRPSGRAPDTQYF
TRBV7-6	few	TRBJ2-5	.	TGTGCCAGCAGCTTCACCCACCTCCAAGAGACCCAGTACTTC	CASSFTHLQETQYF
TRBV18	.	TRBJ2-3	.	TGTGCCAGCTCACCTGTCCAGGGTCATGGGGCAGATACGCAGTATTTT	CASSPVQGHGADTQYF
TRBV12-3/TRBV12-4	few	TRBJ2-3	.	TGTGCCAGCGTCCGGGGAACAGATACGCAGTATTTT	CASVRGTDTQYF
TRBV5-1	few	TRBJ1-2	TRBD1	TGCGCCAGCCGACCATCGGGACAGGGCCTCTACACCTTC	CASRPSGQGLYTF
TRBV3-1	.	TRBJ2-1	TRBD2	TGTGCCAGCAGCCAAGAAACGGGAGGGGGGAATGAGCAGTTCTTC	CASSQETGGGNEQFF
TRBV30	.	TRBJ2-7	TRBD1	TGTGCCTGGAGGGGTCTTCCAGGGGGTCGGGCCTCCTACGAGCAGTACTTC	CAWRGLPGGRASYEQYF
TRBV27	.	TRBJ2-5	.	TGTGCCAGCAATCGCCCCCCGGGGGACCGCCAACAATTGGGGGAGACCCAGTACTTC	CASNRPPGDRQQLGETQYF
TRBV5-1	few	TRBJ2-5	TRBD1	TGCGCCAGCAGCCCCGACGAGGACAGGGGTGAGACCCAGTACTTC	CASSPDEDRGETQYF
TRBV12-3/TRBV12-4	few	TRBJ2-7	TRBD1	TGTGCCAGCAGCGAGGACAGGCCGAGCTCCTACGAGCAGTACTTC	CASSEDRPSSYEQYF
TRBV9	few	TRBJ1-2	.	TGTGCCAGCAGCGAAGCCGTGGGGTCGGTATACTATGGCTACACCTTC	CASSEAVGSVYYGYTF
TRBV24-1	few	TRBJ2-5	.	TGTGCCACCAGTGATCCCCTGGAACCCGGGGAGACCCAGTACTTC	CATSDPLEPGETQYF
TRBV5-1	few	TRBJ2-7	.	TGCGCCAGCAGCTACGTTATGGACAGAGCCTACGAGCAGTACTTC	CASSYVMDRAYEQYF
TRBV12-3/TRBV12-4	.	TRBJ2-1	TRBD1	TGTGCCAGCACTTCCTCCGGGACAGGGTACAATGAGCAGTTCTTC	CASTSSGTGYNEQFF
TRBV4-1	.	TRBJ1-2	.	TGCGCCAGCAGCCAAGAGGGGAACAGGGTCCCTTATGGCTACACCTTC	CASSQEGNRVPYGYTF
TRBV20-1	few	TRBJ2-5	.	TGCAGTGCTATATCTCTTGTATTCCAAGAGACCCAGTACTTC	CSAISLVFQETQYF
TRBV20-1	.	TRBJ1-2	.	TGCAGTGCTAGACCTGGAAAAGGGACGGCTTACTATGGCTACACCTTC	CSARPGKGTAYYGYTF
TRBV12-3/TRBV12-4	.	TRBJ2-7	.	TGTGCCAGCAGAAAGACAGCGGCCTCCTACGAGCAGTACTTC	CASRKTAASYEQYF
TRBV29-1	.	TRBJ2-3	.	TGCAGCGTTGTCATGGACAGGCAGTATTTT	CSVVMDRQYF
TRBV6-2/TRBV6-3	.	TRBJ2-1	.	TGTGCCAGCCGTTATTGGGACGAGCAGTTCTTC	CASRYWDEQFF
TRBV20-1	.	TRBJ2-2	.	TGCAGTGCTAGAGATCCCAAACAGGGTACCGGGGAGCTGTTTTTT	CSARDPKQGTGELFF
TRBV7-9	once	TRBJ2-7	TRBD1	TGTGCCAGCAGCTTTCGACAGGGGGCTCACTACGAGCAGTACTTC	CASSFRQGAHYEQYF
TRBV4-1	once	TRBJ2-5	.	TGCGCCAGCAGCCAAGAATCTGCGAACCAAGAGACCCAGTACTTC	CASSQESANQETQYF
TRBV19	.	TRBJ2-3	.	TGTGCCAGTAGTATGGGAGCGGATACGCAGTATTTT	CASSMGADTQYF
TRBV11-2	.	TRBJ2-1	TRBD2	TGTGCCAGCAGCCGGACTAGGGGTGCCTACAATGAGCAGTTCTTC	CASSRTRGAYNEQFF
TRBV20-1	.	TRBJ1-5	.	TGCAGTGCTAGAGAAGCAGGGAGGGATAGTCAGCCCCAGCATTTT	CSAREAGRDSQPQHF
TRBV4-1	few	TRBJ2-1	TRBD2	TGCGCCAGCAGCCCCGCCCAAGCGGGAGGGTCGAAAAATGAGCAGTTCTTC	CASSPAQAGGSKNEQFF
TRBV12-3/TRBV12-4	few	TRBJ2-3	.	TGTGCCAGCACCGAGACCTCAATGGATACGCAGTATTTT	CASTETSMDTQYF
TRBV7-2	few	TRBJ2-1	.	TGTGCCAGCAGCTTAAGGCCCATTTCCTACAATGAGCAGTTCTTC	CASSLRPISYNEQFF
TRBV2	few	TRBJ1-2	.	TGTGCCAGGCTCACTCAGGGCGCATATGGCTACACCTTC	CARLTQGAYGYTF
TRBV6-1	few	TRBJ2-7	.	TGTGCCAGCACTCCGGGGCCCATAAGCTCCTACGAGCAGTACTTC	CASTPGPISSYEQYF
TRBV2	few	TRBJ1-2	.	TGTGCCAGCAGTGACAACAGATCTAACTATGGCTACACCTTC	CASSDNRSNYGYTF
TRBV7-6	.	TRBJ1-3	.	TGTGCCAGCAGCCGAGGGCCAGAACCTGGAAACACCATATATTTT	CASSRGPEPGNTIYF
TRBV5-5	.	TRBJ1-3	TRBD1	TGTGCCAGCAGCCGCGGGACAGGGTCTGGAAACACCATATATTTT	CASSRGTGSGNTIYF
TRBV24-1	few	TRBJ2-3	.	TGTGCCACCAGTGATCCTGACCTGAGGTCGCAGTATTTT	CATSDPDLRSQYF
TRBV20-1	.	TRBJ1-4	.	TGCAGTGCGCTCCGAAGGGGGGAAAAACTGTTTTTT	CSALRRGEKLFF
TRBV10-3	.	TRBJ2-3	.	TGTGCCACCCTTCCGGGACCCACAGATACGCAGTATTTT	CATLPGPTDTQYF
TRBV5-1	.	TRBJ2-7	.	TGCGCCAGCAGCGAGGGGAGCTCCTACGAGCAGTACTTC	CASSEGSSYEQYF
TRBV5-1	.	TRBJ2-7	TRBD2	TGCGCCAGCAGCTTGGGAGGGGACTACGGGGGCGAGCAGTACTTC	CASSLGGDYGGEQYF
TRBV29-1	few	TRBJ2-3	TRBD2	TGCAGCGTTGAAGTTAACGGGAGGAGCACAGATACGCAGTATTTT	CSVEVNGRSTDTQYF
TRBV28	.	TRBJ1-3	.	TGTGCCAGCAGTTTAACTTCCCTCTCTGGAAACACCATATATTTT	CASSLTSLSGNTIYF
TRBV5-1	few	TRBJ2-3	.	TGCGCCACCTCGAGCCCAGGGGATACGCAGTATTTT	CATSSPGDTQYF
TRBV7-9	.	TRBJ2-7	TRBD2	TGTGCCAGCAGCTTAGGGGTCGCTAGCGGGACCTACGAGCAGTACTTC	CASSLGVASGTYEQYF
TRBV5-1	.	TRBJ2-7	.	TGCGCCAGCAGCAAAGCAATGAGGAACTACGAGCAGTACTTC	CASSKAMRNYEQYF
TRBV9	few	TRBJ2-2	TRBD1	TGTGCCAGCAGCCCAGGGGGTTACACCGGGGAGCTGTTTTTT	CASSPGGYTGELFF
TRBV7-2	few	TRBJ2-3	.	TGTGCCAGCAGCTTTACCGGGTCCGGGGGACATACGCAGTATTTT	CASSFTGSGGHTQYF
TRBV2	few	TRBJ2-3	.	TGTGCCAGCAGTGAACAACTAGATACAGATACGCAGTATTTT	CASSEQLDTDTQYF
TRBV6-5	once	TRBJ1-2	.	TGTGCCAGCAGCTACAGGGAGGACTATGGCTACACCTTC	CASSYREDYGYTF
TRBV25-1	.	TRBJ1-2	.	TGTGTCAGCAGTGACGGACTGTGGGGCTACACCTTC	CVSSDGLWGYTF
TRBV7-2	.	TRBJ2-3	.	TGTGCCAGCAGCATATTCACGGATACGCAGTATTTT	CASSIFTDTQYF
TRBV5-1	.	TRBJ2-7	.	TGCGCCAGCAGCGCCTGGGTCAGAGACTACGAGCAGTACTTC	CASSAWVRDYEQYF